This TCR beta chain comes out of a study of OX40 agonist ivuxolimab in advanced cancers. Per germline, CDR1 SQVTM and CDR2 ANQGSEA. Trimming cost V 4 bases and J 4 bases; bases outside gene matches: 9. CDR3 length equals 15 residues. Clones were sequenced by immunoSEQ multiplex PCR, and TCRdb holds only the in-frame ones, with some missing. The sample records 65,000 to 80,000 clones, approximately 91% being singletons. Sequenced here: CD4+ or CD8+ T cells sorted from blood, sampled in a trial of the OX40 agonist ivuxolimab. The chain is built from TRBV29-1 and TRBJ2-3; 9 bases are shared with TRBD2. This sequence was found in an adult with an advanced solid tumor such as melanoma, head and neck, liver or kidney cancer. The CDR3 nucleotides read TGCAGCGTTGCCCCCGTTAGCGGGGGCGCAGATACGCAGTATTTT. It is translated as CSVAPVSGGADTQYF.